The 20 T cell receptor beta chains below come from one sample, sequenced in a study of T cell repertoires and HLA-DP antigens. Only in-frame clones appear in the TCRdb table, and some are missing; sequencing was by immunoSEQ multiplex PCR. The table records almost 90,000 clones, around 86% of them present only once. No antigen is known for these receptors. Sequencing was carried out using CD4+ T cells from PBMCs. These receptor sequences come from a man in his forties or fifties in good health and CMV-seronegative.

This chain uses TRBV19 with TRBJ1-4, with 7 bases that match TRBD1. The CDR3 runs 14 residues. The V segment lost 6 bases and the J segment 5 bases; nucleotides outside the gene matches: 6. CDR1 is LNHDA and CDR2 is SQIVND in the germline V gene (reference sequence). CDR3 sequence reads: CASRPGQMNEKLFF. The CDR3, as DNA: TGTGCCAGTAGGCCGGGACAGATGAATGAAAAACTGTTTTTT. Complete variable domain (other parts from reference TRBV19 and TRBJ1-4): DGGITQSPKYLFRKEGQNVTLSCEQNLNHDAMYWYRQDPGQGLRLIYYSQIVNDFQKGDIAEGYSVSREKKESFPLTVTSAQKNPTAFYLCASRPGQMNEKLFFGSGTQLSVL.

The rearrangement uses TRBV7-2 and TRBJ2-2; D unclear. V was trimmed by 1 base and J by 4 bases, leaving 7 bases between them. The germline CDR1 and CDR2 sequences are SGHTA and FQGNSA. The CDR3 has 14 residues. In DNA form, the CDR3 reads TGTGCCAGCAGCTTAGTTATGGGCACCGGGGAGCTGTTTTTT. It yields the protein CASSLVMGTGELFF.

CDR3 coding DNA: TGTGCCAGCAGTTACCGCAAGAACACTGAAGCTTTCTTT. Protein: CASSYRKNTEAFF. The genes are TRBV6-5 and TRBJ1-1; D is undetermined. In germline, CDR1 is MNHEY, CDR2 SVGAGI. The CDR3 runs 13 residues. V gave up 2 bases and J gave up 1 base, with 5 bases separating them.

The CDR3 spells CASSGDRDYGYTF. CDR3 DNA: TGTGCCAGTAGTGGGGACAGGGACTATGGCTACACCTTC. The V call is TRBV19, the J call TRBJ1-2; 9 bases are shared with TRBD1. The CDR3 contains 13 residues. Germline lookup yields CDR1 LNHDA and CDR2 SQIVND (reference sequence). Losses at the gene ends were 5 bases for V and 3 bases for J; bases not matched to a gene: 1. The full variable domain, in which reference TRBV19 and TRBJ1-2 provide the parts outside the CDR3, is DGGITQSPKYLFRKEGQNVTLSCEQNLNHDAMYWYRQDPGQGLRLIYYSQIVNDFQKGDIAEGYSVSREKKESFPLTVTSAQKNPTAFYLCASSGDRDYGYTFGSGTRLTVV.

The genes are TRBV6-1 and TRBJ2-2; possible D gene TRBD1, 5 bases. The CDR3 is made up of 17 amino acids. V was cut by 2 bases and J by 3 bases, with 16 bases left in between. From germline, CDR1 is MNHNS and CDR2 SASEGT. In DNA, the CDR3 is TGTGCCAGCAGTGAATATGGCAGGGTCGGCGACACCGGGGAGCTGTTTTTT. Encoded protein: CASSEYGRVGDTGELFF.

This chain uses TRBV19 with TRBJ2-3, with D uncertain. Trimming removed 7 bases at V and 2 bases at J, with 19 bases between. CDR3 length: 16 amino acids. CDR1 and CDR2 (germline): LNHDA, SQIVND (reference sequence). The CDR3 is CASTPPYSANTDTQYF. The CDR3 nucleotides are TGTGCCAGTACCCCACCTTACAGCGCGAACACAGATACGCAGTATTTT.

The chain is built from TRBV6-1 and TRBJ1-2, with 7 bases lining up with TRBD1. Looked up from germline, CDR1 is MNHNS and CDR2 is SASEGT. CDR3 length equals 14 residues. With V trimmed by 5 bases and J by 5 bases, 8 bases remained unmatched. CDR3 DNA sequence: TGTGCCAGCAGTAGGGAGGGGGCGCGATATGGCTACACCTTC. Its translation: CASSREGARYGYTF.

The CDR3 DNA reads TGTGCCAGCAGTCTCAAACAGGGGAACTATGGCTACACCTTC. Its translation is CASSLKQGNYGYTF. The gene calls are TRBV28 and TRBJ1-2; TRBD1 matches at 7 bases. The germline V gene has CDR1 MDHEN and CDR2 SYDVKM. CDR3 size: 14 residues. J was trimmed by 2 bases and V by 5 bases; bases with no gene match: 5.

The rearrangement links TRBV6-5 to TRBJ2-7; 11 bases map to TRBD1. The CDR3 has 13 residues. Trimming cost V 6 bases and J 4 bases; bases outside gene matches: 2. Germline CDR1 MNHEY, CDR2 SVGAGI. CDR3 DNA sequence: TGTGCCAGCAGGGACAGGGGGCTTTACGAGCAGTACTTC. Its protein is CASRDRGLYEQYF.

The chain's CDR3 is CASRPPGTHSNQPQHF. The CDR3 coding sequence is TGTGCCAGCAGACCCCCCGGGACACATAGCAATCAGCCCCAGCATTTT. The V call is TRBV28, the J call TRBJ1-5, with a weak D call TRBD1 (6 bases). This CDR3 has 16 residues. Germline CDR1 and CDR2: MDHEN and SYDVKM. V lost 6 bases and J 0 bases, leaving 15 bases between the germline ends.

V gene TRBV27 combines with J gene TRBJ2-7, with 10 bases matching TRBD1. V was pared by 5 bases and J by 7 bases, with 17 bases of the junction left unmatched. The CDR3 loop spans 17 amino acids. Germline CDR1 and CDR2: MNHEY and SMNVEV (reference sequence). Here the CDR3 reads CASSPPGQGIVAKEQYF. The CDR3, as DNA: TGTGCCAGCAGTCCGCCGGGACAGGGGATCGTCGCTAAAGAGCAGTACTTC.

The chain employs TRBV18 and TRBJ2-3; D uncertain. Germline V gives CDR1 KGHSH, CDR2 LQKENI. Deletions cut 3 bases from V and 0 bases from J, with 1 base between. This CDR3 is 12 amino acids long. CDR3 nucleotide sequence: TGTGCCAGCTCACCGAGCACAGATACGCAGTATTTT. Translation: CASSPSTDTQYF. Full variable domain (outside the CDR3, taken from reference TRBV18 and TRBJ2-3): NAGVMQNPRHLVRRRGQEARLRCSPMKGHSHVYWYRQLPEEGLKFMVYLQKENIIDESGMPKERFSAEFPKEGPSILRIQQVVRGDSAAYFCASSPSTDTQYFGPGTRLTVL.

The chain links TRBV7-8 to TRBJ1-1, with D maybe TRBD1 (6 bases). Germline V gene lookup returns CDR1 SGHVS and CDR2 FQNEAQ. The CDR3 extends over 15 amino acids. The ends were cut back, 6 bases at V and 5 bases at J, with 19 bases in the middle. The CDR3 protein is CASSLDSAGMTEAFF. The CDR3 nucleotides are TGTGCCAGCAGTCTGGACAGCGCAGGGATGACTGAAGCTTTCTTT. The full variable domain, with the rest looked up from reference TRBV7-8 and TRBJ1-1, is GAGVSQSPRYKVAKRGQDVALRCDPISGHVSLFWYQQALGQGPEFLTYFQNEAQLDKSGLPSDRFFAERPEGSVSTLKIQRTQQEDSAVYLCASSLDSAGMTEAFFGQGTRLTVV.

The rearrangement uses TRBV5-1 and TRBJ1-1; no clear D gene. V was pared by 1 base and J by 2 bases, with 12 bases between. The germline gives CDR1 SGHRS, CDR2 YFSETQ. CDR3 length equals 15 residues. The CDR3, as DNA: TGCGCCAGCAGCTTGTACCCGGATACTAACACTGAAGCTTTCTTT. Protein sequence: CASSLYPDTNTEAFF.

V is TRBV14 and J is TRBJ2-3; no firm D call. Germline lookup yields CDR1 SGHDN and CDR2 FVKESK. The CDR3 is 13 amino acids. Trimming left V 8 bases short and J 0 bases short, with 9 bases between. In DNA form, the CDR3 reads TGTGCCAGCGCGGACGTAAGCACAGATACGCAGTATTTT. This sequence encodes CASADVSTDTQYF.

This clone was seen more than once but under ten times. The chain couples TRBV4-1 to TRBJ1-2; D remains ambiguous. The CDR3 consists of 13 residues. The V end was cut by 2 bases, the J end by 5 bases, with 9 bases between. Germline V gives CDR1 MGHRA, CDR2 YSYEKL. CDR3 bases: TGCGCCAGCAGCCAATCCTACTTTTATGGCTACACCTTC. As protein: CASSQSYFYGYTF.

The chain uses TRBV5-8 and TRBJ1-1; possible D gene TRBD1, 5 bases. Germline CDR1 is SGHTS and CDR2 is YDEGEE. V was shortened by 0 bases and J by 0 bases, with 21 bases between the two germline ends. CDR3 length: 19 amino acids. The CDR3 DNA sequence: TGTGCCAGCAGCTTGGGCCCTGGAGAGGGGAGCGTAGTGAACACTGAAGCTTTCTTT. Amino acid sequence: CASSLGPGEGSVVNTEAFF.

The J gene is TRBJ1-1, the V gene TRBV29-1; D not resolved. CDR1 and CDR2 (germline): SQVTM, ANQGSEA. Between the trimmed V and J ends, which lost 7 bases and 6 bases, there was a span of 15 bases. The CDR3 runs to 12 residues. CDR3 sequence (DNA): TGCAGCGCTGTCGAGAGGTCCGCTGAAGCTTTCTTT. It specifies CSAVERSAEAFF.

The genes are TRBV13 and TRBJ2-3, with 13 nucleotides matching TRBD2. Germline-derived CDR1 and CDR2 are PRHDT and FYEKMQ (reference sequence). CDR3 size: 20 residues. Unmatched junction bases numbered 15, after V lost 2 bases and J lost 4 bases. CDR3 bases: TGTGCCAGCAGCTTAAAGGGTCGCACTAGCGGGAGGGCCCTCCCAGATACGCAGTATTTT. Translated: CASSLKGRTSGRALPDTQYF.

The chain has TRBV9 and TRBJ2-2; 9 positions agree with TRBD1. Trimming took 4 bases from V and 6 from J; bases not matched to a gene: 10. Per germline, CDR1 SGDLS and CDR2 YYNGEE. The CDR3 spans 16 residues. CDR3 in DNA: TGTGCCAGCAGCTCCGGGGACAGGGTGGGTGCCGGGGAGCTGTTTTTT. This gives the protein CASSSGDRVGAGELFF.